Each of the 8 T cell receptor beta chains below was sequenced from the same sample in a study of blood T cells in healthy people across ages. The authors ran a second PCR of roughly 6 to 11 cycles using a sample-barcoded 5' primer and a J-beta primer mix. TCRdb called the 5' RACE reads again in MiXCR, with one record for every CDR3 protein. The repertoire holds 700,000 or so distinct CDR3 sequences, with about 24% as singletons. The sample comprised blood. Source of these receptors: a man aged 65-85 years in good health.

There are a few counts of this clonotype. The CDR3 coding sequence is TGTGCCTCACCCGACAGGTTATTTGCCGGGGAGCTGTTTTTT. This gives the protein CASPDRLFAGELFF. This sequence joins TRBV30 and TRBJ2-2; D may be TRBD1 (6 bases). The CDR3 is 14 amino acids. Deletions cut 7 bases from V and 6 bases from J, with 18 bases between. Per the germline V gene, CDR1 is GTSNPN and CDR2 is SVGIG (reference sequence).

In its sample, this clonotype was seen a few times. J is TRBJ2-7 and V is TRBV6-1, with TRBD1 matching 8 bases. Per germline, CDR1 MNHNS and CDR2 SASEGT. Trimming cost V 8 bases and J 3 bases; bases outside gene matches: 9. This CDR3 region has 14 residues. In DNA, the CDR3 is TGTGCCAGCTCAGAGCAGGGGGCGCGCTACGAGCAGTACTTC. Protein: CASSEQGARYEQYF.

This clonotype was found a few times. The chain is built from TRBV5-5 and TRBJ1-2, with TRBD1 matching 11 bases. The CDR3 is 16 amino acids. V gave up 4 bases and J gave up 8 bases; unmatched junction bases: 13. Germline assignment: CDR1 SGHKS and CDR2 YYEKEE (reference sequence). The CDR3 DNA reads TGTGCCAGCAGCACAGGACAGGGGGCCTCATACCGGGGCTACACCTTC. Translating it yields CASSTGQGASYRGYTF.

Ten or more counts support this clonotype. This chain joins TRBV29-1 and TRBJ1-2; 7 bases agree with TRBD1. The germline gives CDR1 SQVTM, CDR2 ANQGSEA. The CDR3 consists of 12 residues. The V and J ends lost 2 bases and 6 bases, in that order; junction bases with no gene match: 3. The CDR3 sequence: CSVERQGDGYTF. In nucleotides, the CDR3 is TGCAGCGTTGAAAGACAGGGAGATGGCTACACCTTC. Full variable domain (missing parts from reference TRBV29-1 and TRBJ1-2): SAVISQKPSRDICQRGTSLTIQCQVDSQVTMMFWYRQQPGQSLTLIATANQGSEATYESGFVIDKFPISRPNLTFSTLTVSNMSPEDSSIYLCSVERQGDGYTFGSGTRLTVV.

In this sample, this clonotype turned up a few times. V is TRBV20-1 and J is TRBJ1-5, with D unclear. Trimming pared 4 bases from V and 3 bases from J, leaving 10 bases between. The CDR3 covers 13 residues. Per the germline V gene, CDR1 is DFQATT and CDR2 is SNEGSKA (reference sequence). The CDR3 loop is CSAIGQVNQPQHF. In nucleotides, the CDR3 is TGCAGTGCTATAGGGCAGGTCAATCAGCCCCAGCATTTT.

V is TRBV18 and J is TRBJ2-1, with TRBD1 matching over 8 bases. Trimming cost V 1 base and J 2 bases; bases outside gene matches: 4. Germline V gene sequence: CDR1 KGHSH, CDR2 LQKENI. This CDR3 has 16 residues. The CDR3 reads CASSPLSGGAYNEQFF. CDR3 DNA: TGTGCCAGCTCACCACTTTCAGGGGGCGCCTACAATGAGCAGTTCTTC.

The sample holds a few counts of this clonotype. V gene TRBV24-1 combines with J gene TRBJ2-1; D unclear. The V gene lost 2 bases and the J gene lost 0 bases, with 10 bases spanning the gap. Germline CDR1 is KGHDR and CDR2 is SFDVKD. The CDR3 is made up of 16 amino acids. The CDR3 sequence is CATSDWASSSYNEQFF. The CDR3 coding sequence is TGTGCCACCAGTGATTGGGCCTCGAGCTCCTACAATGAGCAGTTCTTC.

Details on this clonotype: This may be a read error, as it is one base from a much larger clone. CDR3 in DNA: TGTGCCGGCAGTTCTGGGATAGCGGTCTCCACAGATACGCAGTATTTT. Translation gives CAGSSGIAVSTDTQYF. The gene calls are TRBV12-3 or TRBV12-4 and TRBJ2-3; possibly TRBD2 for D (6 bases). The CDR3 extends over 16 amino acids.